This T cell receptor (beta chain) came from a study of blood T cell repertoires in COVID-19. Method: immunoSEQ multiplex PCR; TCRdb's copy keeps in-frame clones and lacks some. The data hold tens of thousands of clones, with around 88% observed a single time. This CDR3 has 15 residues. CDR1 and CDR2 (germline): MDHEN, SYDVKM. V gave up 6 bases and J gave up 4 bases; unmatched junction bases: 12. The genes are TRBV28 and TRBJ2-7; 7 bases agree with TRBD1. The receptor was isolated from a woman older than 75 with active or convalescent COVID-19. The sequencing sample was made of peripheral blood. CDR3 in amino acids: CASSTPHPGGYEQYF. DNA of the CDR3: TGTGCCAGCAGCACACCCCATCCAGGGGGTTACGAGCAGTACTTC.